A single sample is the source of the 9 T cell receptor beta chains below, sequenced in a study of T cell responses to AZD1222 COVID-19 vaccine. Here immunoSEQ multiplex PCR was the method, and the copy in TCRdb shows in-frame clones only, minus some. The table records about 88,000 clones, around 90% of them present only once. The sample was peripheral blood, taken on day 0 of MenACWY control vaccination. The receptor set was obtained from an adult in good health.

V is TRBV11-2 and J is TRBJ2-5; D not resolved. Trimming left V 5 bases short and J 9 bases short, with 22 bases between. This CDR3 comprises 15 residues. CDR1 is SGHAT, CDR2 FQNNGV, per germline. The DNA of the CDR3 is TGTGCCAGCAGCCTAAACGGAGACGGCCACTGGTCCCAGTACTTC. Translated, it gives CASSLNGDGHWSQYF.

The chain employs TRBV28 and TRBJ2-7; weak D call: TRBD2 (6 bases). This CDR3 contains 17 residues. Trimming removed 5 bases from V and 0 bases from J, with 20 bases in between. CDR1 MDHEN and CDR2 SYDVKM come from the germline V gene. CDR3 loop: CASSHHRGTSSSYEQYF. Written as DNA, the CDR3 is TGTGCCAGCAGTCACCACCGGGGGACGTCGAGCTCCTACGAGCAGTACTTC. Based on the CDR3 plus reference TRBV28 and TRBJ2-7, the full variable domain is DVKVTQSSRYLVKRTGEKVFLECVQDMDHENMFWYRQDPGLGLRLIYFSYDVKMKEKGDIPEGYSVSREKKERFSLILESASTNQTSMYLCASSHHRGTSSSYEQYFGPGTRLTVT.

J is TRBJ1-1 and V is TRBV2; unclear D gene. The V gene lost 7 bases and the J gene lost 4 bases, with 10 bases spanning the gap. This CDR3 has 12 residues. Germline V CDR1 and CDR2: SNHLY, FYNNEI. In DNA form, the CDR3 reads TGTGCCAGCAAAGTGGAGGGCACTGAAGCTTTCTTT. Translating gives CASKVEGTEAFF.

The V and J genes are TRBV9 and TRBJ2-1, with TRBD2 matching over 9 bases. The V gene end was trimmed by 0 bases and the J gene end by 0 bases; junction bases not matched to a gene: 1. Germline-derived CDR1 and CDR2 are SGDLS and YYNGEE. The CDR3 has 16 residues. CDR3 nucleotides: TGTGCCAGCAGCGTAGTTAGCGGGAGCTCCTACAATGAGCAGTTCTTC. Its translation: CASSVVSGSSYNEQFF.

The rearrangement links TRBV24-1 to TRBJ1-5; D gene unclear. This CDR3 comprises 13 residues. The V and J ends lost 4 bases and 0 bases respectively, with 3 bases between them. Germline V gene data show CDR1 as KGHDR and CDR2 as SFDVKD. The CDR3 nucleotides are TGTGCCACCAGTGAGCTTAGCAATCAGCCCCAGCATTTT. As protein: CATSELSNQPQHF.

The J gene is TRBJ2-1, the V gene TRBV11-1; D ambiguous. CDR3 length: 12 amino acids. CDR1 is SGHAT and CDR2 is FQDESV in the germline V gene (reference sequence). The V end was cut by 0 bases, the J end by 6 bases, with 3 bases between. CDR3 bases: TGTGCCAGCAGCTTAGCTCTCAATGAGCAGTTCTTC. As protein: CASSLALNEQFF.

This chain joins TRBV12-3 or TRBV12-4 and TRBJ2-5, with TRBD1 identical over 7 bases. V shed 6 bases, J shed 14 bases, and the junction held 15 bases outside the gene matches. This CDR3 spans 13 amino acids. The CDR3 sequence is CASSWGNDRESYF. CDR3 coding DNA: TGTGCCAGCAGCTGGGGGAACGACAGGGAATCATACTTC.

As DNA, the CDR3 is TGTGCCAGCAGTGACAGGGGCAATGAGCAGTTCTTC. This codes for CASSDRGNEQFF. The rearrangement links TRBV2 to TRBJ2-1, with D tentatively TRBD1 (6 bases). The CDR3 runs 12 residues. Trimming took off 3 bases at V and 6 bases at J, with 6 bases between the two ends. Germline CDR1 and CDR2: SNHLY and FYNNEI.

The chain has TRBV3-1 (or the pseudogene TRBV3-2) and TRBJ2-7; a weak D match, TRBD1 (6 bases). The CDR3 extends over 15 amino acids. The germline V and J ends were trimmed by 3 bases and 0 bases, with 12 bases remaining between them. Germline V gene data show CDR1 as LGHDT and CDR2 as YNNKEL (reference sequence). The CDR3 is CASSHPQGGSYEQYF. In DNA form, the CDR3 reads TGTGCCAGCAGCCACCCACAAGGGGGCTCCTACGAGCAGTACTTC.